These T cell receptor beta chains were read from a single sample in a study of blood T cells in healthy people across ages. A single record per CDR3 protein comes from TCRdb applying MiXCR to the 5' RACE reads. The data contain around 750,000 distinct CDR3 sequences, about 53% of them singletons. Source material: blood. Every receptor here comes from a man older than 75 in good health. Each CDR3 is given with its conserved first and last residue. The D gene is left open where the match is weak. Size is omitted from some rows. Given values are once, few, many or a class for expanded clones.

D	size	V	J	CDR3	DNA
.	few	TRBV20-1	TRBJ2-7	CSARAGVSYEQYF	TGCAGTGCTAGGGCAGGGGTTTCCTACGAGCAGTACTTC
.	few	TRBV7-9	TRBJ1-2	CASSSSVGRGYTF	TGTGCCAGCAGCTCCTCTGTCGGAAGAGGCTACACCTTC
.	.	TRBV12-3/TRBV12-4	TRBJ2-5	CASSETRINPIRYF	TGTGCCAGCAGTGAAACCCGAATCAACCCGATACGGTACTTC
.	.	TRBV7-3	TRBJ2-1	CASTATPGSYNEQFF	TGTGCCAGCACCGCCACTCCGGGGTCCTACAATGAGCAGTTCTTC
.	.	TRBV14	TRBJ2-3	CASSQTVRFWATDTQYF	TGTGCCAGCAGCCAAACGGTCCGTTTCTGGGCAACAGATACGCAGTATTTT
.	.	TRBV5-1	TRBJ2-7	CASSPLPSGDYEQYF	TGCGCCAGCAGCCCCTTGCCATCGGGAGACTACGAGCAGTACTTC
TRBD2	.	TRBV7-9	TRBJ2-7	CASSPGLGTSGPGGYEQYF	TGTGCCAGCAGCCCCGGTCTTGGGACTAGCGGGCCAGGCGGGTACGAGCAGTACTTC
.	once	TRBV10-3	TRBJ1-1	CAISDPKENTEAFF	TGTGCCATCAGTGATCCAAAGGAGAACACTGAAGCTTTCTTT
TRBD1	.	TRBV4-3	TRBJ1-1	CASSPRTGPADTEAFF	TGCGCCAGCAGCCCCCGGACAGGCCCGGCTGACACTGAAGCTTTCTTT
.	.	TRBV5-1	TRBJ2-2	CASSLQGPTGELFF	TGCGCCAGCAGCTTGCAGGGGCCTACCGGGGAGCTGTTTTTT
TRBD2	.	TRBV4-1	TRBJ2-7	CASSHPTSGSLYEQYF	TGCGCCAGCAGCCATCCTACTAGCGGGAGTTTATACGAGCAGTACTTC
.	.	TRBV6-2/TRBV6-3	TRBJ1-2	CASRTSGENYGYTF	TGTGCCAGCAGAACTTCCGGGGAAAACTATGGCTACACCTTC
TRBD2	.	TRBV12-3/TRBV12-4	TRBJ2-7	CASSPSGAPYNEQYF	TGTGCCAGCAGTCCTAGCGGGGCCCCCTACAATGAGCAGTACTTC
TRBD1	.	TRBV2	TRBJ1-4	CASIDNPGQGNEKLFF	TGTGCCAGCATCGACAACCCCGGACAGGGGAATGAAAAACTGTTTTTT
.	many	TRBV29-1	TRBJ2-3	CSVDPATDTQYF	TGCAGCGTTGACCCCGCCACAGATACGCAGTATTTT
.	.	TRBV14	TRBJ2-7	CASSQDSQKNYEQYF	TGTGCCAGCAGCCAAGATTCACAGAAAAACTACGAGCAGTACTTC
TRBD2	.	TRBV24-1	TRBJ2-3	CATSQAGGSSSTDTQYF	TGTGCCACCTCCCAGGCGGGAGGGTCGAGTAGCACAGATACGCAGTATTTT
TRBD2	few	TRBV3-1	TRBJ2-7	CASGGLASSSYEQYF	TGTGCCAGCGGGGGACTAGCGTCGAGCTCCTACGAGCAGTACTTC
TRBD2	.	TRBV27	TRBJ2-3	CASSFGTSLVPDTQYF	TGTGCCAGCAGTTTTGGGACTAGCCTGGTCCCAGATACGCAGTATTTT
TRBD1	.	TRBV18	TRBJ1-4	CASSPPTGEQANEKLFF	TGTGCCAGCTCACCACCGACAGGGGAGCAAGCCAATGAAAAACTGTTTTTT
.	.	TRBV7-3	TRBJ2-1	CASSSYRGNEQFF	TGTGCCAGCAGCTCCTATAGGGGCAATGAGCAGTTCTTC
.	.	TRBV6-2/TRBV6-3	TRBJ2-3	CASKEGARYAYF	TGTGCCAGCAAAGAGGGAGCGAGATACGCGTATTTT
.	few	TRBV7-2	TRBJ1-4	CASSLTGPPTTNEKLFF	TGTGCCAGCAGCCTCACCGGGCCCCCCACAACTAATGAAAAACTGTTTTTT
.	.	TRBV6-5	TRBJ1-5	CASRPTWRGNQPQHF	TGTGCCAGCAGGCCAACTTGGAGGGGCAATCAGCCCCAGCATTTT